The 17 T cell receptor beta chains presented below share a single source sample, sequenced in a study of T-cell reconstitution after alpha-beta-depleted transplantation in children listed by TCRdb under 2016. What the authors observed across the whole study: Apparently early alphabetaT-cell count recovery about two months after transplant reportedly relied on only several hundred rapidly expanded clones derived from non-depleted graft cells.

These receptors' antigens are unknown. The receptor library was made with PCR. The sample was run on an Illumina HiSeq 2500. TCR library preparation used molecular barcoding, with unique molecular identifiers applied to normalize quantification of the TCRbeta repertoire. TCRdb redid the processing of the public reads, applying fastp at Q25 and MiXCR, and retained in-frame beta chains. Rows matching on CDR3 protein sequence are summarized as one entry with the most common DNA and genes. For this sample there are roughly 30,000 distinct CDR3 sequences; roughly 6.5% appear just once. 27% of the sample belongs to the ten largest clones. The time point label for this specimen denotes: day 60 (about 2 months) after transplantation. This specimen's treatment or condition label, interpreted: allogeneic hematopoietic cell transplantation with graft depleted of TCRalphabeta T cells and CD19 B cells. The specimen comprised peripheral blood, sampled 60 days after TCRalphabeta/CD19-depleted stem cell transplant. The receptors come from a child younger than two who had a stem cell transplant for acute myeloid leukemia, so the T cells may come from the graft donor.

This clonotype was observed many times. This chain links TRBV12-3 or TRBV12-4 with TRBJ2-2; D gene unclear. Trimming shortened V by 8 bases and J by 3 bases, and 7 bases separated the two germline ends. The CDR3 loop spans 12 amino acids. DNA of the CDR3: TGTGCCAGCGTCCCGTACACCGGGGAGCTGTTTTTT. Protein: CASVPYTGELFF.

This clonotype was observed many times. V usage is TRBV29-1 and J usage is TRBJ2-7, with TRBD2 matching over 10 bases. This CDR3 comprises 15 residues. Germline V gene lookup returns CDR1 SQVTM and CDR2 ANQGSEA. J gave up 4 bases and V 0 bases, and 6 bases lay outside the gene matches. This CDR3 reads CSVEDQAGGPYEQYF. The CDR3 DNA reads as TGCAGCGTTGAAGATCAAGCGGGAGGGCCTTACGAGCAGTACTTC.

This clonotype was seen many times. The CDR3 here is CASSYTYEQYF. The CDR3, as DNA: TGTGCCAGCAGCTACACCTACGAGCAGTACTTC. The chain joins TRBV7-9 to TRBJ2-7; D unclear. This CDR3 has 11 residues. V dropped 4 bases and J dropped 2 bases, with 3 bases sitting between them. Looked up from germline, CDR1 is SEHNR and CDR2 is FQNEAQ (reference sequence).

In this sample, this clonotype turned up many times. The CDR3: CASSLDRDGANTGELFF. The CDR3 region has the DNA TGTGCCAGCAGCTTAGACCGGGACGGCGCGAACACCGGGGAGCTGTTTTTT. The chain recombines TRBV7-9 with TRBJ2-2; D is perhaps TRBD1 or TRBD2 (5 bases each). CDR1 is SEHNR and CDR2 is FQNEAQ in the germline V gene (reference sequence). V was pared by 1 base and J by 0 bases, with 12 bases between. The CDR3 is 17 residues long.

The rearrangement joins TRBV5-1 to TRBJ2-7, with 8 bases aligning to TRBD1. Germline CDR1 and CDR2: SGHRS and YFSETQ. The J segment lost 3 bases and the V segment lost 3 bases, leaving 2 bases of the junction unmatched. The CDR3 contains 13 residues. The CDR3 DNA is TGCGCCAGCAGCTCCGGGACAGGCTACGAGCAGTACTTC. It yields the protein CASSSGTGYEQYF.

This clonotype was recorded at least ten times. The CDR3 spells CASSVGGGNQPQHF. As DNA, the CDR3 is TGTGCCAGCAGCGTAGGAGGGGGCAATCAGCCCCAGCATTTT. The rearrangement joins TRBV9 to TRBJ1-5, with D possibly matching TRBD1 (5 bases). CDR1 SGDLS and CDR2 YYNGEE come from the germline V gene. V was cut by 0 bases and J by 2 bases, with 6 bases left in between. This CDR3 has 14 amino acids.

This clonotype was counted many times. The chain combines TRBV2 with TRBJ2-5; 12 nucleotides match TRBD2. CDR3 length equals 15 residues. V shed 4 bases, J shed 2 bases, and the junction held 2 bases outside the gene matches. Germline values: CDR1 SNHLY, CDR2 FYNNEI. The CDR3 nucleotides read TGTGCCAGCAGTGGCACTAGCGGGAGGCAAGAGACCCAGTACTTC. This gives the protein CASSGTSGRQETQYF.

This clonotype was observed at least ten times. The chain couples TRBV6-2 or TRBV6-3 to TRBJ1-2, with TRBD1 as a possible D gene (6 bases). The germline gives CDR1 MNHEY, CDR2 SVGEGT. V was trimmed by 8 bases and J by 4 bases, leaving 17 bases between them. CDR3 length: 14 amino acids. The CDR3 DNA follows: TGTGCCAGCGCCCCCCGGGGGCAGTTCTATGGCTACACCTTC. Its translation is CASAPRGQFYGYTF.

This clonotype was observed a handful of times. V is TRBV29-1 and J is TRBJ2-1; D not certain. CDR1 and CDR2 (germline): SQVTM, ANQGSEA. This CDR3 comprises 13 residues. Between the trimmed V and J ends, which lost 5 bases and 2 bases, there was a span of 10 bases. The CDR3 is CSVHNGPYNEQFF. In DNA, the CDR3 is TGCAGCGTTCACAACGGGCCCTACAATGAGCAGTTCTTC.

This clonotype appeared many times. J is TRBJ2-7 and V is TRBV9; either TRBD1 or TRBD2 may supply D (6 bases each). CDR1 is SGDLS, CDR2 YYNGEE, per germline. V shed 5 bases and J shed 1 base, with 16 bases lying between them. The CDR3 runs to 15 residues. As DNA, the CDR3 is TGTGCCAGCAGTAAGGGGGGAGGTATATCCTACGAGCAGTACTTC. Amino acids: CASSKGGGISYEQYF.

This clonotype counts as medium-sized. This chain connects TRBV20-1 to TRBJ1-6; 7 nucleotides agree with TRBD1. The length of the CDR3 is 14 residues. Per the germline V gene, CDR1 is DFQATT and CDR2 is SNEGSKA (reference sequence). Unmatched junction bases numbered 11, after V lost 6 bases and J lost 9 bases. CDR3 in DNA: TGCAGTGCCCCCAGTGCAGGGGGGATTTCACCCCTCCACTTT. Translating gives CSAPSAGGISPLHF.

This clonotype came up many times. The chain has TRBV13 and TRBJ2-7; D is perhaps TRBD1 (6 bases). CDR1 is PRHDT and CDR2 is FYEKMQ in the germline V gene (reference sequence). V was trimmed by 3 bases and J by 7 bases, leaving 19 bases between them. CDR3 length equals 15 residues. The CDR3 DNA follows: TGTGCCAGCAGCTTGGGACACCGACGACTCGGTGAGCAGTACTTC. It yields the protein CASSLGHRRLGEQYF.

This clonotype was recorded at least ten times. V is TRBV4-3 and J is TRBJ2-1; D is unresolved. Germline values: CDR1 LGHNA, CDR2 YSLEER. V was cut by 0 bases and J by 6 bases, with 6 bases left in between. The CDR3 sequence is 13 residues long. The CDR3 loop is CASSQDRPNEQFF. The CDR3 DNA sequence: TGCGCCAGCAGCCAAGACAGGCCCAATGAGCAGTTCTTC.

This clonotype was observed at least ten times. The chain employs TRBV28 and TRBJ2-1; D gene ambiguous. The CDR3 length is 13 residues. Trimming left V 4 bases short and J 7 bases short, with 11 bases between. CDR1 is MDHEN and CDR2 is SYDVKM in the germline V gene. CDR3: CASSSVGWNEQFF. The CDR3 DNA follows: TGTGCCAGCAGTTCAGTCGGGTGGAATGAGCAGTTCTTC. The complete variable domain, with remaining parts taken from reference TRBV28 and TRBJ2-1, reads DVKVTQSSRYLVKRTGEKVFLECVQDMDHENMFWYRQDPGLGLRLIYFSYDVKMKEKGDIPEGYSVSREKKERFSLILESASTNQTSMYLCASSSVGWNEQFFGPGTRLTVL.

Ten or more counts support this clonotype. The CDR3 loop reads CASSYSSSGYEQYF. For the CDR3, the DNA is TGTGCCAGCAGTTACTCCTCTAGCGGCTACGAGCAGTACTTC. This chain uses TRBV6-5 with TRBJ2-7; 7 bases are shared with TRBD2. The length of the CDR3 is 14 residues. V shed 0 bases, J shed 3 bases, and the junction held 2 bases outside the gene matches. Germline loops: CDR1 MNHEY, CDR2 SVGAGI.

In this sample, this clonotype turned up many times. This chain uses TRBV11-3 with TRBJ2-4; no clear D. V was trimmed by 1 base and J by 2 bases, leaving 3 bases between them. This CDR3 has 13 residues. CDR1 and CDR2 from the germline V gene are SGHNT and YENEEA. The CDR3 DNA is TGTGCCAGCAGCTTAGGGACCAAAAACATTCAGTACTTC. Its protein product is CASSLGTKNIQYF.

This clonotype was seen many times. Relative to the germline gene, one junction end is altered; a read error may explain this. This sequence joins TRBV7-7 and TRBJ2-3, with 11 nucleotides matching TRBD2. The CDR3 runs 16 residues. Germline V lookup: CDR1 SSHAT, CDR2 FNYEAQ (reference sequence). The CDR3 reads CASSLAPGLAADTQYF. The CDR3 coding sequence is TGTGCTAGCAGCTTAGCCCCGGGACTAGCGGCAGATACGCAGTATTTT.